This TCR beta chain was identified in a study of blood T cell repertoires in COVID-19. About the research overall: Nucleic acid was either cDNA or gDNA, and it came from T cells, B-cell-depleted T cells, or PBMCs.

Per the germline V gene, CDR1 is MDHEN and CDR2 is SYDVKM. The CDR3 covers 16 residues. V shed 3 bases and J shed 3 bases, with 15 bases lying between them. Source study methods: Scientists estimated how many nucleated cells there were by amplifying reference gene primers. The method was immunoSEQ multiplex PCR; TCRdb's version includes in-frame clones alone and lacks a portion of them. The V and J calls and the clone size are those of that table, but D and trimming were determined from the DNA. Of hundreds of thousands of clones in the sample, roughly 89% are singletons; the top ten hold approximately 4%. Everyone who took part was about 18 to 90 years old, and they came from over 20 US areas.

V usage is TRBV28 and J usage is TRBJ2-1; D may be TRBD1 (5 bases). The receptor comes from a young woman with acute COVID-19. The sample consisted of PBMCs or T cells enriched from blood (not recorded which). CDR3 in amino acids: CASSFPTASIYNEQFF. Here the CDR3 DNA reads TGTGCCAGCAGTTTCCCGACAGCTTCAATCTACAATGAGCAGTTCTTC.